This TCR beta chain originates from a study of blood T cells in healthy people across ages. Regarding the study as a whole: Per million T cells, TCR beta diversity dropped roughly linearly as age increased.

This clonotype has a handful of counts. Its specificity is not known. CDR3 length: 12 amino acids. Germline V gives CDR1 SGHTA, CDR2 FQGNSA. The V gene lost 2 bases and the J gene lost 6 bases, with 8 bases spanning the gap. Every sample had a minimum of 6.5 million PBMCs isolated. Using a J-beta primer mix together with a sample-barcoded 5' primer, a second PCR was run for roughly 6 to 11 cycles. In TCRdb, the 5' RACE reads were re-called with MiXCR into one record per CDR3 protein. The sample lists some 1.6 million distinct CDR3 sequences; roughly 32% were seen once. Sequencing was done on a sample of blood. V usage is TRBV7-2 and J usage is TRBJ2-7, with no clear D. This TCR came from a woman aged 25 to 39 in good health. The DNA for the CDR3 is TGTGCCAGCAGCTTAAATGGGGTCGAGCAGTACTTC. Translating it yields CASSLNGVEQYF.